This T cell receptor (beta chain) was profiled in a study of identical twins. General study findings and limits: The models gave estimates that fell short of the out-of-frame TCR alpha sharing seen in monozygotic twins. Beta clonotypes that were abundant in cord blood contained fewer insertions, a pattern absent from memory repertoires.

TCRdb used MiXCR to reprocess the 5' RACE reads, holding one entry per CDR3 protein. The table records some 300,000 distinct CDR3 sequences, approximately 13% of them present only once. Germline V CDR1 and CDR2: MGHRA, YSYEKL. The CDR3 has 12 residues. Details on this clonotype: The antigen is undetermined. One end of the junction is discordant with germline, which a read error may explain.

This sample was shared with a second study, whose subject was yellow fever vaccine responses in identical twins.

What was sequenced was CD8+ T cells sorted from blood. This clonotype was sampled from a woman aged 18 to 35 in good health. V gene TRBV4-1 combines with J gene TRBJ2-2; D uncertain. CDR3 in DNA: TGCGCCAGCAGTCAAGGGATCGGGGAGCTGTTTTTT. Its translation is CASSQGIGELFF.